Each of the 3 T cell receptor beta chains below was sequenced from the same sample in a study of blood T cell repertoires in COVID-19. Method: immunoSEQ multiplex PCR; TCRdb's copy keeps in-frame clones and lacks some. The repertoire includes 95,000 or so clones, 60% to 85% of them detected once, and 15% to 20% sits in the top ten. Material: peripheral blood. All receptors derive from a woman of 80 years or more with active or convalescent COVID-19.

This rearrangement joins TRBV2 to TRBJ1-5; D unresolved. Trimming took 0 bases from V and 4 from J, leaving 10 bases between them. This CDR3 has 15 amino acids. CDR1 is SNHLY and CDR2 is FYNNEI in the germline V gene. CDR3 nucleotide sequence: TGTGCCAGCAGTGAAGCCGTTGGGCAGAATCAGCCCCAGCATTTT. It codes for CASSEAVGQNQPQHF.

This clone was seen a handful of times. The chain couples TRBV15 to TRBJ1-3, with TRBD1 identical over 8 bases. The CDR3 totals 16 residues. After removal of 0 bases from V and 9 bases from J, the junction contained 10 bases not matched to a gene. Germline CDR1 is LNHNV and CDR2 is YYDKDF (reference sequence). The CDR3 loop is CATSRDQGAREGTIYF. For the CDR3, the DNA is TGTGCCACCAGCAGAGATCAGGGGGCGCGGGAAGGCACCATATATTTT.

The J gene is TRBJ2-3, the V gene TRBV2; D may be TRBD1 (7 bases). Trimming removed 6 bases at V and 1 base at J, with 11 bases between. The CDR3 totals 14 residues. CDR1 is SNHLY and CDR2 is FYNNEI in the germline V gene. In DNA, the CDR3 is TGTGCCAGCAGCGCAGGGGGGCGCACAGATACGCAGTATTTT. Protein product: CASSAGGRTDTQYF.